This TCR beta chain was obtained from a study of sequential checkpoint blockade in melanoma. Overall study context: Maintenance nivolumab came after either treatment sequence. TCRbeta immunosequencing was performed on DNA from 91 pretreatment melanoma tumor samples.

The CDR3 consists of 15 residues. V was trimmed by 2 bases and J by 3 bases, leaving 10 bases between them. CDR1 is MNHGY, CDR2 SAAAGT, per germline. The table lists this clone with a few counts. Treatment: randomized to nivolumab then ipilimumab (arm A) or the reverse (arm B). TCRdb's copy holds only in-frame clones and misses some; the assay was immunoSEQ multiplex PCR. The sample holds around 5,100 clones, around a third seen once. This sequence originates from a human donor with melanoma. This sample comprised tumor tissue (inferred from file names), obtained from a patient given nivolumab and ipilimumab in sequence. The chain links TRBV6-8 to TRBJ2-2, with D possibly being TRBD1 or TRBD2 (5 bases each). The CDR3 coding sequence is TGTGCCAGCAGTTACGTGGGGCGGGACACCGGGGAGCTGTTTTTT. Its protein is CASSYVGRDTGELFF.